This T cell receptor beta chain is from a study of T cell responses to AZD1222 COVID-19 vaccine. Study findings and constraints: Spike as a whole was targeted by vaccine-associated CD4 TCRs, dominant at 160-218 and 743-854. At baseline, just 6 or 7 AZD1222 recipients tested seropositive.

Trimming cost V 0 bases and J 8 bases, with 9 bases left between them. Germline V gene data show CDR1 as SGHKS and CDR2 as YYEKEE (reference sequence). This CDR3 region has 14 residues. Produced via immunoSEQ multiplex PCR; TCRdb's table is partial and in-frame only. The table includes approximately 190,000 clones, about 90% detected once. Concerning this clone: Its antigen is not identified.

The material was peripheral blood, obtained on day 0 of MenACWY control vaccination. The clonotype was recovered from an adult in good health. This chain links TRBV5-5 with TRBJ1-6; TRBD1 is a possible D gene (5 bases). The CDR3 DNA follows: TGTGCCAGCAGCTTGGTGGGGGGGGATTCACCCCTCCACTTT. It translates to CASSLVGGDSPLHF.